This note documents a single T cell receptor (beta chain) sequence. What it recognizes is unknown. One junction end does not reproduce the germline sequence, and a read error may be involved. The memory T cells were sequenced right after ex vivo isolation, without culture. The sample comes from a study of CD4 T cell repertoires in COVID-19. Method: immunoSEQ multiplex PCR; TCRdb's copy keeps in-frame clones and lacks some. This table holds around 23,000 clones, 85% to 95% found once. General study results and limits: In SARS-CoV and/or HKU1 spike cultures, between 7 and 25% of SARS-CoV-2 clonotypes reappeared. Sharing of several most expanded SARS-CoV-2-reactive clonotypes across memory subsets suggested intraclonal diversification.

Germline CDR1 SGDLS, CDR2 YYNGEE. The CDR3 spans 16 residues. The chain couples TRBV9 to TRBJ2-2; D might be TRBD2 (6 bases). This clonotype originated in a human donor who had COVID-19. Sequenced here: circulating follicular helper CD4+ T cells (cTfh) from blood, sampled before the COVID-19 pandemic. CDR3 coding DNA: TGTGCCAGCAACGTAGTGGGTAGCGGCCCTCAAGCCGAGCTGTTTTTT. Amino acids: CASNVVGSGPQAELFF.